This TCR beta chain was recorded in a study of control samples from healthy donors and cancer patients. The CDR3 runs 15 residues. The ends lost 4 bases at V and 1 base at J; junction bases unmatched: 5. Germline values: CDR1 SGHDT, CDR2 YYEEEE. This clone was counted a single time. Generated by immunoSEQ multiplex PCR, the TCRdb table keeps only in-frame clones and is missing some. The table has 90,000 to 100,000 clones, 79% seen once; the top ten hold approximately 10%. The chain carries TRBV5-6 and TRBJ1-2; 9 nucleotides align to TRBD1. The clonotype originates from a woman aged 30 to 39 in good health. The sequencing input was blood. The CDR3 sequence: CASSTTGGYNYGYTF. The CDR3 bases are TGTGCCAGCAGCACTACAGGGGGCTATAACTATGGCTACACCTTC.